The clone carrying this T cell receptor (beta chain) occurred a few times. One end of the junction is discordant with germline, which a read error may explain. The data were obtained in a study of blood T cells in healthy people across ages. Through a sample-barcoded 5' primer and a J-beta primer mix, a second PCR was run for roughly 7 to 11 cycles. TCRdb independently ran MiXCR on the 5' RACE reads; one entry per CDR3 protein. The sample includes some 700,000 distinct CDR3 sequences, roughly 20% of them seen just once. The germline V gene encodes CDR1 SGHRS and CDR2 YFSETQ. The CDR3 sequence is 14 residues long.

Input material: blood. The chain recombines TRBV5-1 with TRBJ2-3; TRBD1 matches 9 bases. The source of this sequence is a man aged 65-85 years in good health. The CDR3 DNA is TGCGCCAACAGCTGGACAGGGGAGTCAGATACGCAGTATTTT. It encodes CANSWTGESDTQYF.